This TCR beta chain was captured by sequencing in a study of regulatory T cells in long-lasting Graves disease. Time point denoted: newly diagnosed GD, antithyroid drugs for less than 3 months. Preparation of the TCR library used RNA extracted from PBMCs. This CDR3 contains 15 residues. V was trimmed by 0 bases and J by 9 bases, leaving 13 bases between them. CDR1 is SGHRS and CDR2 is YFSETQ in the germline V gene. The authors built TCR beta libraries using iRepertoire HTBI primers and Arm-PCR of CDR3 regions. MiXCR, applied by TCRdb to the multiplex PCR reads, yields one record per CDR3 protein. The table includes a few hundred thousand distinct CDR3 sequences, 15% detected once. This sample also appeared in a second study, on T cells in Graves' hyperthyroidism and ophthalmopathy.

The sequences come from peripheral blood mononuclear cells (PBMCs), collected at new diagnosis, from a patient treated with antithyroid drugs. The sequence derives from a woman aged 40 to 50 with Graves disease. The V gene is TRBV5-1, the J gene TRBJ1-6; no definite D call. DNA for the CDR3: TGCGCCAGCAGCTTGGATCCTGGGCATGGTTCACCCCTCCACTTT. Amino acids: CASSLDPGHGSPLHF.